The 18 T cell receptor beta chains reported below all come from one sample, sequenced in a study of T cells in localized non-small cell lung cancer. This table comes from immunoSEQ multiplex PCR, and its TCRdb copy is limited to in-frame clones, with some not included. The top ten clones hold roughly 4.4% of a sample with several thousand clones, 90% to 95% of them seen once. The sample was peripheral blood mononuclear cells, taken before any cancer treatment. The receptors come from a male donor older than 55 with stage II lung adenocarcinoma.

A single count supports this clone. The CDR3 reads CASSTSAGSGEKLFF. CDR3 nucleotides: TGTGCCAGCAGCACTTCGGCCGGTTCAGGGGAAAAACTGTTTTTT. The chain has TRBV5-4 and TRBJ1-4; D is perhaps TRBD1 (5 bases). From germline, CDR1 is SGHNT and CDR2 YYREEE (reference sequence). This CDR3 is built from 15 residues. V was clipped by 4 bases and J by 8 bases, with 18 bases between them.

CDR3 residues: CASRRDRYNEQFF. The CDR3 DNA reads TGTGCCAGCAGAAGGGACCGGTACAATGAGCAGTTCTTC. V gene TRBV6-1 combines with J gene TRBJ2-1, with D perhaps being TRBD1 or TRBD2 (5 bases each). CDR3 length: 13 residues. V lost 6 bases and J 4 bases, leaving 10 bases between the germline ends. The germline gives CDR1 MNHNS, CDR2 SASEGT.

The chain recombines TRBV10-2 with TRBJ1-6; D possibly corresponds to TRBD1 (5 bases). Germline V CDR1 and CDR2: WSHSY, SAAADI. V was trimmed by 0 bases and J by 8 bases, leaving 17 bases between them. The CDR3 runs to 17 residues. For the CDR3, the DNA is TGCGCCAGCAGTGAGTCGAGAGGGGCAGGTAACCATTCACCCCTCCACTTT. This gives the protein CASSESRGAGNHSPLHF.

The chain combines TRBV5-4 with TRBJ2-2; 9 bases fit TRBD1. CDR3 length: 16 residues. Trimming cost V 3 bases and J 5 bases; bases outside gene matches: 8. CDR1 is SGHNT and CDR2 is YYREEE in the germline V gene (reference sequence). The CDR3 nucleotides are TGTGCCAGCAGCTCACCTACTGGACAGGGGACCGGGGAGCTGTTTTTT. Its protein is CASSSPTGQGTGELFF. Variable domain in full (rest from reference TRBV5-4 and TRBJ2-2): ETGVTQSPTHLIKTRGQQVTLRCSSQSGHNTVSWYQQALGQGPQFIFQYYREEENGRGNFPPRFSGLQFPNYSSELNVNALELDDSALYLCASSSPTGQGTGELFFGEGSRLTVL.

V usage is TRBV6-6 and J usage is TRBJ1-5; unclear D gene. Trimming took off 3 bases at V and 7 bases at J, with 7 bases between the two ends. Germline loops: CDR1 MNHNY, CDR2 SVGAGI (reference sequence). CDR3 length: 12 amino acids. The CDR3 sequence: CASSYGEQPQHF. In DNA form, the CDR3 reads TGTGCCAGCAGTTATGGGGAGCAGCCCCAGCATTTT.

This clone was counted a single time. V usage is TRBV11-2 and J usage is TRBJ1-4, with a tentative D call TRBD1 (5 bases). The CDR3 extends over 15 amino acids. CDR1 is SGHAT, CDR2 FQNNGV, per germline. V gave up 5 bases and J gave up 8 bases, with 18 bases separating them. In DNA, the CDR3 is TGTGCCAGCAGCCCCTATGGGGGAGGTAGGGAAAAACTGTTTTTT. Translated: CASSPYGGGREKLFF.

The genes are TRBV5-1 and TRBJ2-1, with 7 nucleotides matching TRBD2. CDR1 is SGHRS and CDR2 is YFSETQ in the germline V gene. The ends lost 6 bases at V and 3 bases at J; junction bases unmatched: 9. CDR3 length: 15 amino acids. The CDR3 sequence: CASIRDGGVYNEQFF. CDR3 nucleotide sequence: TGCGCCAGCATCCGCGATGGGGGGGTCTACAATGAGCAGTTCTTC.

The V and J genes are TRBV7-8 and TRBJ1-1, with D possibly TRBD1 on 6 matching bases. The CDR3 extends over 14 amino acids. Germline V CDR1 and CDR2: SGHVS, FQNEAQ. V lost 2 bases to trimming and J lost 5 bases, with 12 bases between them. The DNA for the CDR3 is TGTGCCAGCAGCTTAAATTTAGGACAGACTGAAGCTTTCTTT. Encoded protein: CASSLNLGQTEAFF.

V gene TRBV19 combines with J gene TRBJ2-1; the D is unclear. The germline V gene encodes CDR1 LNHDA and CDR2 SQIVND (reference sequence). The germline V and J ends were trimmed by 3 bases and 0 bases, with 12 bases remaining between them. CDR3 length: 16 amino acids. The CDR3, as DNA: TGTGCCAGTAGTATCCTAGGTGCCCGCTCCTACAATGAGCAGTTCTTC. This translates into CASSILGARSYNEQFF.

The genes are TRBV27 and TRBJ2-7, with TRBD2 matching over 9 bases. Germline CDR1 MNHEY, CDR2 SMNVEV (reference sequence). Germline trimming cut 0 bases from V and 3 bases from J; bases unmatched to any gene: 3. This CDR3 comprises 15 residues. CDR3 protein: CASSLSKRGVYEQYF. Written as DNA, the CDR3 is TGTGCCAGCAGTTTATCTAAGCGGGGGGTCTACGAGCAGTACTTC.

The rearrangement uses TRBV6-5 and TRBJ2-7; 8 positions agree with TRBD1. The CDR3 contains 13 residues. Per germline, CDR1 MNHEY and CDR2 SVGAGI. V lost 8 bases to trimming and J lost 7 bases; unmatched junction nucleotides: 10. The DNA for the CDR3 is TGTGCCAGCGGAGGACAGGGAAAGGGGGAGCAGTACTTC. Translation: CASGGQGKGEQYF.

This sequence joins TRBV9 and TRBJ1-6; a weak D match, TRBD1 (6 bases). V shed 0 bases and J shed 7 bases, with 14 bases lying between them. This CDR3 spans 16 amino acids. CDR1 SGDLS and CDR2 YYNGEE come from the germline V gene. The CDR3 protein is CASSVAADRANSPLHF. The DNA for the CDR3 is TGTGCCAGCAGCGTAGCCGCGGACAGAGCGAATTCACCCCTCCACTTT.

The chain employs TRBV27 and TRBJ1-2; D is unresolved. Germline values: CDR1 MNHEY, CDR2 SMNVEV (reference sequence). There are 13 residues in the CDR3. Trimming cost V 0 bases and J 3 bases, with 5 bases left between them. The CDR3 protein is CASSLSNDYGYTF. As DNA, the CDR3 is TGTGCCAGCAGTTTATCGAACGACTATGGCTACACCTTC.

This rearrangement joins TRBV27 to TRBJ1-2; no clear D. V was cut by 0 bases and J by 7 bases, with 21 bases left in between. Germline V gives CDR1 MNHEY, CDR2 SMNVEV (reference sequence). CDR3 length: 17 amino acids. This chain's CDR3 is CASSLSLGAAETGGYTF. The DNA of the CDR3 is TGTGCCAGCAGTTTATCTTTAGGAGCAGCCGAAACGGGTGGCTACACCTTC.

The chain is built from TRBV30 and TRBJ1-2; TRBD1 matches 7 bases. CDR1 and CDR2 from the germline V gene are GTSNPN and SVGIG (reference sequence). The trim removed 3 bases at V and 2 bases at J, leaving 6 bases unmatched. This CDR3 spans 14 amino acids. This CDR3 reads CAWRPLTGNYGYTF. The CDR3 coding sequence is TGTGCCTGGAGACCTCTGACAGGGAACTATGGCTACACCTTC. The variable domain in full, with the rest retrieved from reference TRBV30 and TRBJ1-2, is SQTIHQWPATLVQPVGSPLSLECTVEGTSNPNLYWYRQAAGRGLQLLFYSVGIGQISSEVPQNLSASRPQDRQFILSSKKLLLSDSGFYLCAWRPLTGNYGYTFGSGTRLTVV.

J is TRBJ1-3 and V is TRBV19; D is possibly TRBD1 (5 bases). Germline CDR1 is LNHDA and CDR2 is SQIVND (reference sequence). The CDR3 loop spans 16 amino acids. The V end was cut by 5 bases, the J end by 6 bases, with 20 bases between. CDR3 bases: TGTGCCAGTAGTCTACCTTGGCAGGGACGTGAAAACACCATATATTTT. Translated, it gives CASSLPWQGRENTIYF.

CDR3 nucleotides: TGTGCTAGTGGTTTGGACTTCGGCAATCAGCCCCAGCATTTT. It encodes CASGLDFGNQPQHF. The rearrangement uses TRBV12-5 and TRBJ1-5; no clear D gene. The CDR3 is made up of 14 amino acids. CDR1 is LGHNT, CDR2 FRNRAP, per germline. V lost 1 base and J 2 bases, leaving 6 bases between the germline ends.

The chain combines TRBV2 with TRBJ2-1; 8 nucleotides line up with TRBD2. The CDR3 extends over 16 amino acids. The V and J ends lost 4 bases and 1 base, in that order; junction bases with no gene match: 6. CDR1 SNHLY and CDR2 FYNNEI come from the germline V gene. The CDR3 loop is CASSAQAGVSYNEQFF. The CDR3 coding sequence is TGTGCCAGCAGTGCCCAAGCGGGGGTTTCCTACAATGAGCAGTTCTTC.